One sample yielded the 19 T cell receptor beta chains listed below, sequenced in a study of T cell changes during pregnancy in multiple sclerosis. Generated by immunoSEQ multiplex PCR, the TCRdb table keeps only in-frame clones and is missing some. The table lists around 39,000 clones, about 92% of them singletons. Sequenced material: PBMCs (not recorded whether the cells were cultured). The source of these receptors is a female donor with multiple sclerosis, enrolled in a pregnancy study.

The chain recombines TRBV7-9 with TRBJ2-3, with 13 bases lining up with TRBD2. CDR3 length: 16 residues. CDR1 is SEHNR, CDR2 FQNEAQ, per germline (reference sequence). Trimming at V came to 4 bases and at J to 3 bases, leaving 4 bases not matched to a gene. CDR3 DNA sequence: TGTGCCAGCAGCTGGACTAGCGGGAGAGAGACAGATACGCAGTATTTT. Its translation is CASSWTSGRETDTQYF. Filled out from reference TRBV7-9 and TRBJ2-3, the complete variable domain reads DTGVSQNPRHKITKRGQNVTFRCDPISEHNRLYWYRQTLGQGPEFLTYFQNEAQLEKSRLLSDRFSAERPKGSFSTLEIQRTEQGDSAMYLCASSWTSGRETDTQYFGPGTRLTVL.

The chain uses TRBV5-1 and TRBJ1-1; possibly TRBD1 for D (5 bases). The germline V gene encodes CDR1 SGHRS and CDR2 YFSETQ. The CDR3 covers 16 residues. V lost 0 bases and J 3 bases, leaving 15 bases between the germline ends. The CDR3 nucleotides read TGCGCCAGCAGCTTGGGGACACACGGAGGGGACACTGAAGCTTTCTTT. Amino acids: CASSLGTHGGDTEAFF.

V gene TRBV5-1 combines with J gene TRBJ1-1; TRBD1 agrees at 7 bases. Trimming took 7 bases from V and 1 from J; bases not matched to a gene: 7. The CDR3 is 14 amino acids. CDR1 and CDR2 (germline): SGHRS, YFSETQ. CDR3 sequence (DNA): TGCGCCAGCCAGGGGGGCACAGGGAACACTGAAGCTTTCTTT. Amino acid sequence: CASQGGTGNTEAFF.

The J gene is TRBJ2-1, the V gene TRBV7-2; 9 bases align to TRBD1. The CDR3 covers 12 residues. Germline CDR1 reads SGHTA; CDR2 reads FQGNSA. After removal of 5 bases from V and 14 bases from J, the junction contained 7 bases not matched to a gene. The chain's CDR3 is CASSPGWDREFF. The CDR3, as DNA: TGTGCCAGCAGCCCGGGGTGGGACAGGGAGTTCTTC.

The chain combines TRBV7-9 with TRBJ1-1; 7 bases are shared with TRBD1. After removal of 3 bases from V and 4 bases from J, the junction contained 2 bases not matched to a gene. CDR3 length: 13 amino acids. Germline loops: CDR1 SEHNR, CDR2 FQNEAQ (reference sequence). CDR3 nucleotides: TGTGCCAGCAGCTTCCGGACAGGCACTGAAGCTTTCTTT. Its protein product is CASSFRTGTEAFF.

The rearrangement uses TRBV7-2 and TRBJ2-1; D is uncertain. V lost 4 bases and J lost 3, with 10 bases in between. The germline V gene encodes CDR1 SGHTA and CDR2 FQGNSA. The CDR3 runs to 14 residues. This CDR3 is CASSSLNGYNEQFF. Written as DNA, the CDR3 is TGTGCCAGCAGCTCGTTGAATGGCTACAATGAGCAGTTCTTC. Complete variable domain (other parts from reference TRBV7-2 and TRBJ2-1): GAGVSQSPSNKVTEKGKDVELRCDPISGHTALYWYRQSLGQGLEFLIYFQGNSAPDKSGLPSDRFSAERTGGSVSTLTIQRTQQEDSAVYLCASSSLNGYNEQFFGPGTRLTVL.

This chain uses TRBV11-2 with TRBJ2-1; perhaps TRBD2 as D (7 bases). Germline assignment: CDR1 SGHAT and CDR2 FQNNGV. The CDR3 is 14 residues long. V was cut by 6 bases and J by 6 bases, with 15 bases left in between. In nucleotides, the CDR3 is TGTGCCAGCAGGGGGGGCGGGGGCATCAATGAGCAGTTCTTC. Its protein is CASRGGGGINEQFF.

This clone was seen once. The CDR3 region has the DNA TGCGCCAGCAGCTTGATTCGAACAGTTTACACCGGGGAGCTGTTTTTT. This translates into CASSLIRTVYTGELFF. The chain carries TRBV5-1 and TRBJ2-2; D is ambiguous. V was pared by 1 base and J by 3 bases, with 13 bases between. This CDR3 has 16 residues. Per germline, CDR1 SGHRS and CDR2 YFSETQ.

The chain combines TRBV5-5 with TRBJ2-1, with 12 nucleotides matching TRBD2. CDR1 is SGHKS, CDR2 YYEKEE, per germline (reference sequence). V lost 4 bases to trimming and J lost 2 bases; unmatched junction nucleotides: 7. This CDR3 spans 17 amino acids. This chain's CDR3 is CASSGGTSGSPYNEQFF. The CDR3 bases are TGTGCCAGCAGCGGAGGGACTAGCGGGTCCCCCTACAATGAGCAGTTCTTC.

This chain connects TRBV27 to TRBJ2-5, with D hard to call. The V end lost 8 bases, the J end lost 3 bases, and 10 bases lay between the germline ends. The CDR3 contains 12 residues. Looked up from germline, CDR1 is MNHEY and CDR2 is SMNVEV (reference sequence). CDR3 amino acids: CASGGLEETQYF. For the CDR3, the DNA is TGTGCCAGCGGCGGCCTCGAAGAGACCCAGTACTTC.

This clone was observed once. The chain carries TRBV7-9 and TRBJ2-1; no firm D call. The CDR3 is 11 amino acids. The germline CDR1 and CDR2 sequences are SEHNR and FQNEAQ (reference sequence). V shed 5 bases and J shed 12 bases, with 11 bases lying between them. CDR3 coding DNA: TGTGCCAGCAGCCCGGACCCCAGGCAGTTCTTC. It yields the protein CASSPDPRQFF.

CDR3 sequence: CASSLSLENIQYF. As DNA, the CDR3 is TGTGCCAGCAGTTTATCGCTCGAAAACATTCAGTACTTC. V is TRBV27 and J is TRBJ2-4; D is ambiguous. CDR1 is MNHEY, CDR2 SMNVEV, per germline (reference sequence). V was pared by 0 bases and J by 5 bases, with 5 bases between. This CDR3 is 13 amino acids long.

The J gene is TRBJ1-3, the V gene TRBV19; D is unclear. Germline CDR1 and CDR2: LNHDA and SQIVND (reference sequence). V lost 3 bases, J lost 0 bases, and 9 bases lay in between. This CDR3 contains 15 residues. CDR3 coding DNA: TGTGCCAGTAGTATCGGGAGGGCCTCTGGAAACACCATATATTTT. It encodes CASSIGRASGNTIYF.

This chain joins TRBV13 and TRBJ2-7, with 7 bases fitting TRBD2. The CDR3 consists of 16 residues. The trim removed 3 bases at V and 0 bases at J, leaving 8 bases unmatched. Germline CDR1 reads PRHDT; CDR2 reads FYEKMQ (reference sequence). The CDR3 spells CASSFPSGSSSYEQYF. DNA for the CDR3: TGTGCCAGCAGCTTCCCTAGCGGCTCGAGCTCCTACGAGCAGTACTTC. The full variable domain, completed using reference TRBV13 and TRBJ2-7, is AAGVIQSPRHLIKEKRETATLKCYPIPRHDTVYWYQQGPGQDPQFLISFYEKMQSDKGSIPDRFSAQQFSDYHSELNMSSLELGDSALYFCASSFPSGSSSYEQYFGPGTRLTVT.

This chain connects TRBV7-9 to TRBJ1-1; perhaps TRBD1 as D (5 bases). The CDR3 consists of 17 residues. From germline, CDR1 is SEHNR and CDR2 FQNEAQ (reference sequence). V was clipped by 5 bases and J by 0 bases, with 19 bases between them. The CDR3 DNA sequence: TGTGCCAGCAGCCCCGGGGGGGGAGGATTCATGAACACTGAAGCTTTCTTT. The encoded protein is CASSPGGGGFMNTEAFF.

The gene calls are TRBV5-1 and TRBJ2-2; possible D gene TRBD2, 6 bases. V shed 3 bases and J shed 4 bases, with 10 bases lying between them. Germline CDR1 SGHRS, CDR2 YFSETQ. This CDR3 is 14 amino acids long. The CDR3 sequence: CASSWDGGTGELFF. DNA for the CDR3: TGCGCCAGCAGCTGGGACGGGGGCACCGGGGAGCTGTTTTTT. The whole variable domain, filled in from reference TRBV5-1 and TRBJ2-2, reads KAGVTQTPRYLIKTRGQQVTLSCSPISGHRSVSWYQQTPGQGLQFLFEYFSETQRNKGNFPGRFSGRQFSNSRSEMNVSTLELGDSALYLCASSWDGGTGELFFGEGSRLTVL.

The chain joins TRBV7-9 to TRBJ2-1; possibly TRBD1 or TRBD2 for D (5 bases each). The CDR3 totals 13 residues. V was shortened by 9 bases and J by 2 bases, with 11 bases between the two germline ends. Germline assignment: CDR1 SEHNR and CDR2 FQNEAQ (reference sequence). This CDR3 is CASGRGAYNEQFF. Written as DNA, the CDR3 is TGTGCCAGTGGAAGGGGAGCCTACAATGAGCAGTTCTTC.

J is TRBJ2-7 and V is TRBV19; D is unresolved. Germline V gives CDR1 LNHDA, CDR2 SQIVND (reference sequence). V dropped 4 bases and J dropped 3 bases, with 13 bases sitting between them. This CDR3 region has 14 residues. CDR3 DNA sequence: TGTGCCAGTAGTACCGGGCCAGTTAGCTACGAGCAGTACTTC. Its protein is CASSTGPVSYEQYF.

The chain joins TRBV27 to TRBJ1-2; D is perhaps TRBD1 (5 bases). Trimming pared 3 bases from V and 10 bases from J, leaving 18 bases between. The germline V gene has CDR1 MNHEY and CDR2 SMNVEV (reference sequence). This CDR3 has 14 amino acids. CDR3 sequence: CASSFRGPGSVYTF. CDR3 nucleotides: TGTGCCAGCAGTTTTAGGGGACCAGGGTCCGTCTACACCTTC.